This record looks at one TCR beta chain sequence and its context. Its cognate antigen is unknown. MiXCR was run by TCRdb on the RT-PCR reads, yielding one entry per CDR3 protein. The sample lists around 850,000 distinct CDR3 sequences; approximately 17% were seen once. Germline CDR1 is SEHNR and CDR2 is FQNEAQ (reference sequence). This CDR3 comprises 17 residues. V was clipped by 4 bases and J by 3 bases; unmatched bases: 6. These data are taken from a study of response to subunit inactivated influenza vaccine. Study-wide results and limits: With each seasonal influenza vaccination, the authors suggested, few new T cells are recruited.

The TCR was taken from a man between 50 and 59 years old who received an inactivated influenza vaccine. The gene calls are TRBV7-9 and TRBJ2-3; TRBD2 agrees at 14 bases. Sequencing was performed on PBMCs from blood, taken 5 to 6 days after vaccination. The DNA of the CDR3 is TGTGCCAGCAGCTCACAAGGACTAGCGGGAGGTACAGATACGCAGTATTTT. Translated: CASSSQGLAGGTDTQYF.